This T cell receptor beta chain was observed in a study of blood T cells in healthy people across ages (dated by TCRdb to about 2015). As for the study more broadly: Template switching captured roughly one uniquely barcoded TCR beta cDNA molecule per two T cells in model experiments. Age-related changes in TCR beta repertoire diversity were measured in the study by deep sequencing normalized with unique cDNA molecular identifiers. The donors were split into four age groups: young (average 16 years), middle-aged (more than 35), aged (over 55) and long-lived (approximately 80). Two additional independent replicas of 1 million unique cDNA reads from the same blood draw were analyzed for two donors (one aged 18 to 29 and one aged 80 or older). To avoid experimental bias, donors of different ages were spread randomly across the sequencing lanes. Study-wide findings and limitations: Compared with the aged group, the long-lived group had more naive CD4+ T cells, fewer expanded clones and increased TCR diversity, suggesting age selection. There was a strong correlation between observed TCR beta diversity and the percentage of naive T cells measured by flow cytometry. Because profiling used bulk unsorted PBMCs, naive and antigen-experienced compartments could not be compared conclusively. As age increased, observed TCR beta diversity per million T cells dropped in a roughly linear way, and a significant reduction was already evident by age roughly 36. Donor CMV infection status was unknown, potentially confounding age-related changes in expanded clonotypes. Estimates of total diversity based on one million sequenced T cells were regarded as lower bounds and as underestimates.

From the cysteine up to the phenylalanine, the CDR3 has a length of 13 residues. Only the CDR3 region is kept as DNA, spanning 39 bases read in frame from base 1. The germline V gene encodes CDR1 SQVTM and CDR2 ANQGSEA. Relative to germline, V is 3 bases shorter and J is 0 bases shorter, with 5 bases between their ends. In regard to this clonotype: This clone's antigen is unknown. Base quality data are lacking; no much larger clone is found one base away.

Receptor amplification or capture employed 5' RACE. TCRdb lists the instrument as Illumina HiSeq 2500. A second roughly 7 to 11 cycle PCR used a sample-barcoded 5' primer and a J-beta primer mix. A template-switch 5' adaptor carrying 12 random nucleotides introduced a unique molecular identifier onto each TCR beta cDNA molecule. Each sample yielded at least 3 million CDR3-containing paired-end reads. All of the RNA was converted into first-strand cDNA using the Mint cDNA synthesis kit, with a TRBC-specific oligonucleotide serving as the primer. All cDNA was treated with uracil-DNA glycosylase and then went through a first 18-cycle PCR with the universal primers M1SS and BC2_uni_R. Processing in the source paper ran as follows. For normalization, 1 million high-quality reads were randomly selected from each sample, with every read carrying a distinct molecular identifier. Instead of being binned into consensus sequences, reads with shared molecular identifiers were discarded. MiTCR, run with a Q25 quality threshold and the strictest error-elimination algorithm, handled CDR3 identification, clonotype clustering and error correction. A nonparametric unseen species model using Euler transformation provided a lower-bound estimate of total TCR beta diversity. TCRdb reprocessing: public reads trimmed at Q25 with fastp, clones called with MiXCR, in-frame beta chains kept. Each CDR3 protein appears once, grouped with its most common genes and DNA. These V and J calls derive from TCRdb rather than the authors' analysis. The sample table lists around 690,000 distinct CDR3 sequences, approximately 50% of them with a count of one. The ten largest make up 35% to 40% of the sample.

The donors were under 40 Caucasian individuals from Russia, aged roughly 6 to 95 years, who were systemically healthy. Each donor gave ten milliliters of peripheral blood, collected into EDTA-treated Vacutainer tubes. Ficoll-Paque density-gradient centrifugation was used to isolate PBMCs, with at least 6.5 million per sample. Total RNA, at least 6 micrograms per sample, was extracted from PBMCs with Trizol reagent. For every donor, an aliquot of PBMCs went through flow cytometry to measure the percentages of naive CD45RAhigh/CD27high T cells. The TCR originated in a man aged 60 to 69 in good health. The chain couples TRBV29-1 to TRBJ2-2, with the D gene not clear enough to name. The specimen sequenced was blood. The CDR3 protein is CSVDSTNTGELFF. The DNA reads as follows: TGCAGCGTTGACAGTACGAACACCGGGGAGCTGTTTTTT.